These 5 T cell receptor beta chains share one sample of origin, sequenced in a study of cytomegalovirus exposure and HLA in healthy donors. Amplification used 60 Vbeta primers and 13 Jbeta primers. Assay used: immunoSEQ multiplex PCR; TCRdb lists only in-frame clones, some missing. The data show approximately 78,000 clones, with 84% seen just once and 2% to 3% held by the top ten. The sample comprised PBMCs. The receptor source for this set is a woman aged 45 to 65 in good health and CMV-seronegative.

The chain carries TRBV7-2 and TRBJ2-1; tentative D call: TRBD1 (5 bases). Per germline, CDR1 SGHTA and CDR2 FQGNSA. The CDR3 extends over 14 amino acids. V was trimmed by 3 bases and J by 0 bases, leaving 6 bases between them. CDR3 sequence (DNA): TGTGCCAGCAGCTTTAGGGGCTCCTACAATGAGCAGTTCTTC. Encoded protein: CASSFRGSYNEQFF.

J is TRBJ1-1 and V is TRBV20-1; D gene ambiguous. V shed 5 bases and J shed 0 bases, with 4 bases lying between them. CDR1 is DFQATT, CDR2 SNEGSKA, per germline (reference sequence). The CDR3 runs to 11 residues. CDR3 in amino acids: CSASVNTEAFF. The CDR3 DNA is TGCAGTGCTTCAGTGAACACTGAAGCTTTCTTT.

The CDR3 DNA sequence: TGTGCCAGCAGCTTAGGGACAGGGGAGCAGTACTTC. Its translation is CASSLGTGEQYF. The chain is built from TRBV7-9 and TRBJ2-7; 8 nucleotides line up with TRBD1. Unmatched junction bases numbered 0, after V lost 1 base and J lost 7 bases. This CDR3 region has 12 residues. Germline CDR1 and CDR2: SEHNR and FQNEAQ (reference sequence).

This sequence joins TRBV29-1 and TRBJ2-5; 7 nucleotides line up with TRBD1. The germline gives CDR1 SQVTM, CDR2 ANQGSEA. The CDR3 loop spans 13 amino acids. V shed 8 bases, J shed 3 bases, and the junction held 9 bases outside the gene matches. The CDR3 reads CSFCQGEEETQYF. DNA for the CDR3: TGCAGCTTTTGCCAGGGGGAAGAAGAGACCCAGTACTTC.

The chain carries TRBV7-9 and TRBJ2-7; 8 nucleotides match TRBD1. The CDR3 runs to 17 residues. CDR1 and CDR2 from the germline V gene are SEHNR and FQNEAQ (reference sequence). Germline trimming cut 4 bases from V and 2 bases from J; bases unmatched to any gene: 13. Written as DNA, the CDR3 is TGTGCCAGCAGCTCTATACCACCGGGACAGGTGACCTACGAGCAGTACTTC. Translation gives CASSSIPPGQVTYEQYF.